This T cell receptor beta chain was captured in a study of blood T cell repertoires in COVID-19. About the research overall: Material from acute and convalescent COVID-19 was sourced from the United States, Italy and Spain.

Trimming stripped 1 base from V and 2 bases from J, with 8 bases between. The CDR3 covers 15 residues. Germline V CDR1 and CDR2: LNHDA, SQIVND (reference sequence). In the original processing: From reference gene primer amplification, estimates of nucleated cell counts were derived. Produced via immunoSEQ multiplex PCR; TCRdb's table is partial and in-frame only. That table furnishes V, J and clone size, whereas the DNA furnished D and trimming. The repertoire consists of around 120,000 clones, with about 86% occurring once and the leading ten covering about 8%. The sequence came from a man between 65 and 80 years old who had recovered from COVID-19. Material: peripheral blood. The chain uses TRBV19 and TRBJ2-2; D remains unclear. The CDR3 region is CASSIGPGNTGELFF. The CDR3 region has the DNA TGTGCCAGTAGTATAGGTCCAGGAAACACCGGGGAGCTGTTTTTT. Full variable domain (outside the CDR3, taken from reference TRBV19 and TRBJ2-2): DGGITQSPKYLFRKEGQNVTLSCEQNLNHDAMYWYRQDPGQGLRLIYYSQIVNDFQKGDIAEGYSVSREKKESFPLTVTSAQKNPTAFYLCASSIGPGNTGELFFGEGSRLTVL.